This TCR beta chain was found in a study of blood T cells in healthy people across ages. With a J-beta primer mix and a sample-barcoded 5' primer, a second PCR ran 7 to 11 cycles. A template-switch adaptor containing 12 random nucleotides labeled each cDNA molecule. TCRdb used MiXCR to reprocess the 5' RACE reads, holding one entry per CDR3 protein. The sample has approximately 900,000 distinct CDR3 sequences; around 49% are singletons. Germline CDR1 and CDR2: SGHKS and YYEKEE (reference sequence). Trimming pared 1 base from V and 5 bases from J, leaving 15 bases between. The CDR3 sequence is 15 residues long. Healthy Russian Caucasian donors spanned ages about 6 to 90 years. Isolation recovered at least 7 million PBMCs from every sample. Study findings and constraints: Reliance upon unsorted PBMCs precluded definitive naive versus antigen-experienced comparison.

Comments on this clonotype: Its antigen is unknown.

The receptor comes from a man aged 30 to 39 in good health. The sequenced material came from blood. The V gene is TRBV5-5, the J gene TRBJ1-2, with a possible D match to TRBD1 (6 bases). CDR3 DNA: TGTGCCAGCAGCTTGAGGGGGGAGTCGGGGTATGGCTACACCTTC. This codes for CASSLRGESGYGYTF.